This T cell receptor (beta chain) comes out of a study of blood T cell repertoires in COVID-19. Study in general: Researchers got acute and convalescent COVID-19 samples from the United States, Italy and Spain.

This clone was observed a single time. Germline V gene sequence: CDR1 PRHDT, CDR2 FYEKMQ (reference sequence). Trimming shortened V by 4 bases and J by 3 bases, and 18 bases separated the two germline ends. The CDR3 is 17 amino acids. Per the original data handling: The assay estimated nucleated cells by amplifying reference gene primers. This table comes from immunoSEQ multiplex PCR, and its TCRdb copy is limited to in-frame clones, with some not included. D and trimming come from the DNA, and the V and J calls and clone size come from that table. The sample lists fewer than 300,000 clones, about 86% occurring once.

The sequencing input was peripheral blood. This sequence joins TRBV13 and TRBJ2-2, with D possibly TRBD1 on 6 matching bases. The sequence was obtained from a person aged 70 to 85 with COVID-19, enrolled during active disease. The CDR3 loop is CASSSPRGILDTGELFF. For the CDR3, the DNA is TGTGCCAGCAGCTCCCCCAGGGGCATTCTCGACACCGGGGAGCTGTTTTTT.